Shown below are 27 T cell receptor beta chains from a single sample sequenced in a study of T cells of healthy individuals. TCRdb analysed the 5' RACE reads with MiXCR anew, one entry per CDR3 protein. Among tens of thousands of distinct CDR3 sequences, more than 4.5% were seen once, and the ten largest hold about 10%. These receptor sequences come from a human donor in good health.

In this sample, this clonotype turned up a few times. The CDR3 DNA follows: TGTGCCAGCATTTCGAGGAGCAATCAGCCCCAGCATTTT. Its translation is CASISRSNQPQHF. The chain links TRBV2 to TRBJ1-5; D remains unclear. Germline assignment: CDR1 SNHLY and CDR2 FYNNEI. This CDR3 comprises 13 residues. Trimming took 7 bases from V and 1 from J, leaving 8 bases between them.

This clonotype was detected many times. This chain joins TRBV6-1 and TRBJ1-5, with TRBD1 identical over 9 bases. The CDR3 runs 14 residues. The ends lost 3 bases at V and 6 bases at J; junction bases unmatched: 3. The V gene's germline CDR1 is MNHNS and CDR2 SASEGT. Here the CDR3 reads CASSDVQGAQPQHF. Here the CDR3 DNA reads TGTGCCAGCAGTGATGTACAGGGGGCTCAGCCCCAGCATTTT.

This clonotype was recorded many times. J is TRBJ2-2 and V is TRBV24-1, with D unresolved. V lost 9 bases to trimming and J lost 8 bases, with 9 bases between them. Germline lookup yields CDR1 KGHDR and CDR2 SFDVKD. CDR3 length: 11 amino acids. In DNA form, the CDR3 reads TGTGCCACCGGAAACGTGGGGGAGCTGTTTTTT. Protein product: CATGNVGELFF.

This clonotype has ten or more counts. J is TRBJ1-1 and V is TRBV6-4; D remains unclear. CDR1 MRHNA and CDR2 SNTAGT come from the germline V gene. The CDR3 length is 14 residues. V was trimmed by 5 bases and J by 4 bases, leaving 14 bases between them. Here the CDR3 reads CASSPLPDGTEAFF. For the CDR3, the DNA is TGTGCCAGCAGTCCGCTCCCGGACGGCACTGAAGCTTTCTTT.

This clonotype was recorded many times. The chain has TRBV20-1 and TRBJ2-3; the match to TRBD2 covers 7 bases. Germline CDR1 and CDR2: DFQATT and SNEGSKA (reference sequence). J lost 2 bases, V lost 1 base, and 9 bases had no gene match. CDR3 length: 16 residues. DNA for the CDR3: TGCAGTGCTAGAGTGTTAGGGACTACAATCACAGATACGCAGTATTTT. Protein product: CSARVLGTTITDTQYF.

The table lists this clonotype with many counts. The rearrangement links TRBV29-1 to TRBJ1-1, with D tentatively TRBD1 (5 bases). The length of the CDR3 is 14 residues. V dropped 5 bases and J dropped 8 bases, with 21 bases sitting between them. The germline V gene has CDR1 SQVTM and CDR2 ANQGSEA. CDR3 nucleotide sequence: TGCAGCGTTTTTATAGGGGCCCTTATGGTAGAAGCTTTCTTT. Its protein product is CSVFIGALMVEAFF.

This clonotype has a count of ten or more. V usage is TRBV18 and J usage is TRBJ1-5; D might be TRBD1 (6 bases). V lost 0 bases, J lost 2 bases, and 14 bases lay in between. This CDR3 spans 17 amino acids. Germline CDR1 reads KGHSH; CDR2 reads LQKENI. CDR3 sequence reads: CASSPPKQGEGNQPQHF. In DNA, the CDR3 is TGTGCCAGCTCACCACCGAAACAGGGCGAGGGCAATCAGCCCCAGCATTTT.

In its sample, this clonotype was seen many times. The chain has TRBV5-6 and TRBJ2-1, with 14 bases matching TRBD2. Germline loops: CDR1 SGHDT, CDR2 YYEEEE. The CDR3 covers 16 residues. V shed 3 bases and J 12 bases; nucleotides not matched to a gene: 11. The CDR3 nucleotides read TGTGCCAGCAGCTACACCGGGACTAGCGGGAGTAAGGGGCAGTTCTTC. Its protein product is CASSYTGTSGSKGQFF.

This clonotype was picked up many times. V gene TRBV14 combines with J gene TRBJ1-1; tentative D call: TRBD1 (5 bases). CDR1 and CDR2 (germline): SGHDN, FVKESK. CDR3 length equals 13 residues. Trimming shortened V by 2 bases and J by 4 bases, and 8 bases separated the two germline ends. CDR3: CASSQHRSTEAFF. The CDR3 coding sequence is TGTGCCAGCAGCCAACACAGGTCCACTGAAGCTTTCTTT.

V is TRBV9 and J is TRBJ2-7, with D possibly TRBD1 on 5 matching bases. The CDR3 loop spans 16 amino acids. Per germline, CDR1 SGDLS and CDR2 YYNGEE. The germline V and J ends were trimmed by 0 bases and 6 bases, with 19 bases remaining between them. The CDR3: CASSVGTSLELSEQYF. In DNA, the CDR3 is TGTGCCAGCAGCGTAGGGACAAGTCTTGAGCTCTCCGAGCAGTACTTC.

The chain combines TRBV7-6 with TRBJ2-1, with D tentatively TRBD2 (6 bases). Germline V gene data show CDR1 as SGHVS and CDR2 as FNYEAQ. Trimming removed 3 bases from V and 5 bases from J, with 11 bases in between. The CDR3 has 14 residues. The DNA of the CDR3 is TGTGCCAGCAGCTTGCGGGGTCTTAACAATGAGCAGTTCTTC. It codes for CASSLRGLNNEQFF.

This clonotype was picked up many times. The CDR3 region has the DNA TGTGCCAGCAGCCACGGACAGCCTGACAATGAGCAGTTCTTC. The encoded protein is CASSHGQPDNEQFF. This chain links TRBV12-3 or TRBV12-4 with TRBJ2-1; maybe TRBD1 (6 bases). The CDR3 spans 14 residues. The germline V and J ends were trimmed by 6 bases and 5 bases, with 14 bases remaining between them.

This clonotype was recorded once. The genes are TRBV5-1 and TRBJ1-5; D call uncertain. The CDR3 is 13 residues long. Germline CDR1 SGHRS, CDR2 YFSETQ. V lost 0 bases, J lost 5 bases, and 6 bases lay in between. In DNA, the CDR3 is TGCGCCAGCAGCTTGGAAACGGATCAGCCCCAGCATTTT. It translates to CASSLETDQPQHF.

The chain employs TRBV11-2 and TRBJ2-1; 14 bases are a match to TRBD2. Germline loops: CDR1 SGHAT, CDR2 FQNNGV. With V trimmed by 7 bases and J by 10 bases, 18 bases remained unmatched. The CDR3 has 18 amino acids. The CDR3: CASTLGLAGGSGGGEQFF. The CDR3 DNA follows: TGTGCCAGCACCCTAGGACTAGCGGGGGGATCCGGAGGTGGAGAGCAGTTCTTC. Looking up the rest from reference TRBV11-2 and TRBJ2-1 gives the full variable domain: EAGVAQSPRYKIIEKRQSVAFWCNPISGHATLYWYQQILGQGPKLLIQFQNNGVVDDSQLPKDRFSAERLKGVDSTLKIQPAKLEDSAVYLCASTLGLAGGSGGGEQFFGPGTRLTVL.

This clonotype was counted many times. CDR3 loop: CASSPPQGNEQFF. Written as DNA, the CDR3 is TGTGCCAGCAGTCCTCCCCAGGGCAATGAGCAGTTCTTC. The chain combines TRBV9 with TRBJ2-1, with a tentative D call TRBD1 (5 bases). The CDR3 contains 13 residues. The germline V gene encodes CDR1 SGDLS and CDR2 YYNGEE. The V gene lost 5 bases and the J gene lost 6 bases, with 12 bases spanning the gap.

This chain links TRBV6-2 or TRBV6-3 with TRBJ2-2; D is unresolved. Trimming took off 4 bases at V and 2 bases at J, with 14 bases between the two ends. Germline CDR1 MNHEY, CDR2 SVGEGT. The CDR3 is 16 amino acids. CDR3: CASSSGRTLNTGELFF. The CDR3 DNA reads TGTGCCAGCAGTTCCGGACGGACCCTCAACACCGGGGAGCTGTTTTTT.

V usage is TRBV24-1 and J usage is TRBJ2-1; TRBD2 matches 7 bases. Trimming at V came to 3 bases and at J to 13 bases, leaving 11 bases not matched to a gene. CDR1 is KGHDR, CDR2 SFDVKD, per germline. The CDR3 is 14 amino acids. The CDR3 DNA reads as TGTGCCACCAGTGATATAGCGGGTGACCTGAGACAGTTCTTC. Its translation: CATSDIAGDLRQFF.

This clonotype came up a few times. The gene calls are TRBV19 and TRBJ2-1, with 10 bases matching TRBD2. The V segment lost 2 bases and the J segment 7 bases; nucleotides outside the gene matches: 5. Germline V lookup: CDR1 LNHDA, CDR2 SQIVND (reference sequence). The CDR3 loop spans 15 amino acids. CDR3 loop: CASSIPTSGLNEQFF. The CDR3 DNA sequence: TGTGCCAGTAGTATACCGACTAGCGGGTTGAATGAGCAGTTCTTC.

This CDR3 reads CASSVDTEAFF. The CDR3 DNA is TGTGCCAGCTCAGTTGACACTGAAGCTTTCTTT. The chain links TRBV18 to TRBJ1-1, with D hard to call. CDR1 is KGHSH, CDR2 LQKENI, per germline. The CDR3 is 11 amino acids. The germline V and J ends were trimmed by 5 bases and 3 bases, with 4 bases remaining between them.

The chain links TRBV6-5 to TRBJ1-1, with D hard to call. This CDR3 has 17 residues. The V end lost 0 bases, the J end lost 3 bases, and 17 bases lay between the germline ends. CDR1 and CDR2 (germline): MNHEY, SVGAGI. The CDR3 sequence: CASSYSSLMDRYTEAFF. CDR3 in DNA: TGTGCCAGCAGTTACTCTTCCCTGATGGACCGCTACACTGAAGCTTTCTTT.

This clonotype was seen ten or more times. The rearrangement joins TRBV10-3 to TRBJ1-5; D is uncertain. Trimming took off 3 bases at V and 0 bases at J, with 6 bases between the two ends. CDR3 length equals 14 residues. Germline V CDR1 and CDR2: ENHRY, SYGVKD. CDR3 in DNA: TGTGCCATCAGTGACGGTGGTAGCAATCAGCCCCAGCATTTT. Translation: CAISDGGSNQPQHF.

This clonotype appeared many times. The chain links TRBV5-1 to TRBJ1-6, with 9 bases matching TRBD1. Trimming at V came to 0 bases and at J to 4 bases, leaving 5 bases not matched to a gene. The CDR3 runs 17 residues. Germline CDR1 and CDR2: SGHRS and YFSETQ. As DNA, the CDR3 is TGCGCCAGCAGCTTGGATTCGGGACAGGGATATAATTCACCCCTCCACTTT. Translation: CASSLDSGQGYNSPLHF.

This clonotype was counted many times. This rearrangement joins TRBV20-1 to TRBJ2-3; D is unclear. The CDR3 totals 14 residues. Germline lookup yields CDR1 DFQATT and CDR2 SNEGSKA (reference sequence). V gave up 3 bases and J gave up 6 bases, with 16 bases separating them. The DNA for the CDR3 is TGCAGTGCTAGGGGCTGGTTAGAGTCTGATACGCAGTATTTT. Translation: CSARGWLESDTQYF.

The V gene is TRBV29-1, the J gene TRBJ1-2; D is ambiguous. The CDR3 has 11 residues. Germline V gives CDR1 SQVTM, CDR2 ANQGSEA. The V end was cut by 4 bases, the J end by 8 bases, with 11 bases between. In nucleotides, the CDR3 is TGCAGCGTTGTACTTGGAGGAGGCTACACCTTC. As protein: CSVVLGGGYTF.

At least ten counts were recorded for this clonotype. This chain connects TRBV6-5 to TRBJ1-1; D might be TRBD1 (6 bases). The CDR3 consists of 13 residues. Germline CDR1 reads MNHEY; CDR2 reads SVGAGI. V dropped 0 bases and J dropped 11 bases, with 13 bases sitting between them. The DNA for the CDR3 is TGTGCCAGCAGTTACTCCGTCAGGGGCCAGGCTTTCTTT. It translates to CASSYSVRGQAFF.

This clonotype has ten or more counts. This chain links TRBV10-3 with TRBJ2-7; D possibly uses TRBD1 or TRBD2 (5 bases each). CDR1 and CDR2 (germline): ENHRY, SYGVKD. This CDR3 region has 13 residues. Trimming stripped 3 bases from V and 3 bases from J, with 9 bases between. For the CDR3, the DNA is TGTGCCATCAGTGACGGGGCCCGCTACGAGCAGTACTTC. Its protein product is CAISDGARYEQYF.

This clonotype was observed many times. The V call is TRBV7-9, the J call TRBJ2-4; 16 positions match TRBD2. V lost 5 bases to trimming and J lost 0 bases; unmatched junction nucleotides: 7. Germline V gives CDR1 SEHNR, CDR2 FQNEAQ (reference sequence). This CDR3 is 19 amino acids long. CDR3 DNA sequence: TGTGCCAGCAGCCCGGGACTAGCGGGAGGGCGGGGAGCCAAAAACATTCAGTACTTC. Translation: CASSPGLAGGRGAKNIQYF.